A selection of T cell receptor beta chains follows, all from one sample in a study of cytomegalovirus exposure and HLA in healthy donors. The table came from immunoSEQ multiplex PCR; TCRdb's copy has only in-frame clones and leaves some out. This sample contains 200,000 to 250,000 clones. The sequencing sample was made of PBMCs. Receptors were obtained from a girl aged 2 to 9 in good health and CMV-seropositive. Each CDR3 is given with its conserved first and last residue. D genes are given only for firm matches.

CDR3 DNA: TGTGCCAGCAGCGTTTTGGGGAGGGACACCGGGGAGCTGTTTTTT
CDR3 protein: CASSVLGRDTGELFF
J gene: TRBJ2-2
D gene: TRBD2
V gene: TRBV9

CDR3 DNA: TGTGCCAGCAGCTTAAGTCGGGATCCCAGGGGGACCCAGTACTTC
CDR3 protein: CASSLSRDPRGTQYF
J gene: TRBJ2-5
D gene: .
V gene: TRBV7-6

CDR3 DNA: TGTGCCAGCAGTTTATCTCCTCCTCGCTACAATGAGCAGTTCTTC
CDR3 protein: CASSLSPPRYNEQFF
J gene: TRBJ2-1
D gene: .
V gene: TRBV27

CDR3 DNA: TGTGCCAGCTTGCCGACAGCGAACACCGGGGAGCTGTTTTTT
CDR3 protein: CASLPTANTGELFF
J gene: TRBJ2-2
D gene: .
V gene: TRBV18

CDR3 DNA: TGTGCCAGCAGCGTACTAGCGGGAGGGTACAATGAGCAGTTCTTC
CDR3 protein: CASSVLAGGYNEQFF
J gene: TRBJ2-1
D gene: TRBD2
V gene: TRBV6-5

CDR3 DNA: TGCGCCCCCTACGGGGGGGTTGGCTACGAGCAGTACTTC
CDR3 protein: CAPYGGVGYEQYF
J gene: TRBJ2-7
D gene: TRBD2
V gene: TRBV23-1

CDR3 DNA: TGTGCCAGCAGTCGCGTAGGGGGACAGAGCTCCTACGAGCAGTACTTC
CDR3 protein: CASSRVGGQSSYEQYF
J gene: TRBJ2-7
D gene: TRBD1
V gene: TRBV28

CDR3 DNA: TGTGCCAGCAGAACCAGCGGGAGGGGCACAGATACGCAGTATTTT
CDR3 protein: CASRTSGRGTDTQYF
J gene: TRBJ2-3
D gene: TRBD2
V gene: TRBV6-6

CDR3 DNA: TGTGCCAGCAGCTTGACTAGCTCCTACGAGCAGTACTTC
CDR3 protein: CASSLTSSYEQYF
J gene: TRBJ2-7
D gene: .
V gene: TRBV11-2

CDR3 DNA: TGCGCCAGCAGCTTGGACTTCAGTCGGACAAACCCCAGCGAACAGAAGTACTTC
CDR3 protein: CASSLDFSRTNPSEQKYF
J gene: TRBJ2-7
D gene: .
V gene: TRBV5-1

CDR3 DNA: TGTGCCAGCAGCTTGGAAAAGAGGGCCATAGATACGCAGTATTTT
CDR3 protein: CASSLEKRAIDTQYF
J gene: TRBJ2-3
D gene: .
V gene: TRBV5-4

CDR3 DNA: TGTGCCAGCAGCGTATCAGCCTCTAGCTCCTACAATGAGCAGTTCTTC
CDR3 protein: CASSVSASSSYNEQFF
J gene: TRBJ2-1
D gene: .
V gene: TRBV9

CDR3 DNA: TGTGCCAGCTCACCACCGGGGGACTCTTCCTACGAGCAGTACTTC
CDR3 protein: CASSPPGDSSYEQYF
J gene: TRBJ2-7
D gene: .
V gene: TRBV18